This T cell receptor (beta chain) was recovered during a study of blood T cell repertoires in COVID-19. As for the study in general: PBMCs, B-cell-depleted T cells, or T cells provided the cDNA or gDNA that made up the material.

Original processing methods: Reference gene primer amplification gave nucleated cell count estimates. Repertoires were generated with immunoSEQ multiplex PCR, while TCRdb's copy carries only in-frame clones and drops some. The V and J calls and clone size come from that table; D and trimming were worked out from the DNA. This table holds some 330,000 clones, roughly nine tenths found once. V was cut by 3 bases and J by 4 bases, with 9 bases left in between. Per the germline V gene, CDR1 is LNHDA and CDR2 is SQIVND (reference sequence). The CDR3 is 13 amino acids. Seattle's enrolled individuals joined amid active infection and were then monitored longitudinally.

The chain recombines TRBV19 with TRBJ1-1; a possible D gene is TRBD1 (5 bases). Sequenced material: peripheral blood. This sequence originates from a woman in her twenties or thirties with COVID-19, enrolled during active disease. CDR3 nucleotides: TGTGCCAGTAGTATTTGGGGGGTCACTGAAGCTTTCTTT. It codes for CASSIWGVTEAFF.